What follows are 7 T cell receptor beta chains derived from one specimen sequenced in a study of cytomegalovirus exposure and HLA in healthy donors. A multiplex PCR was run with 60 Vbeta primers and 13 Jbeta primers. The repertoire was sequenced with immunoSEQ multiplex PCR; TCRdb's copy has only in-frame clones and lacks some. The data contain roughly 110,000 clones, 74% of them seen just once; the ten biggest clones take up about 14%. The source material was PBMCs. These receptors were obtained from a middle-aged woman in good health and CMV-seropositive.

The CDR3 DNA reads as TGTGCCAGCAGTGAAACGAGGGTTCAGAGCAATGAGCAGTTCTTC. Amino acids: CASSETRVQSNEQFF. This chain links TRBV2 with TRBJ2-1; tentatively, D is TRBD2 (5 bases). The CDR3 length is 15 residues. Germline V gene sequence: CDR1 SNHLY, CDR2 FYNNEI. Trimming stripped 2 bases from V and 6 bases from J, with 14 bases between. The full variable domain, in which reference TRBV2 and TRBJ2-1 provide the parts outside the CDR3, is EPEVTQTPSHQVTQMGQEVILRCVPISNHLYFYWYRQILGQKVEFLVSFYNNEISEKSEIFDDQFSVERPDGSNFTLKIRSTKLEDSAMYFCASSETRVQSNEQFFGPGTRLTVL.

A few counts support this clone. The V gene is TRBV27, the J gene TRBJ2-6; D call uncertain. V was trimmed by 6 bases and J by 2 bases, leaving 5 bases between them. CDR3 length: 13 residues. Germline lookup yields CDR1 MNHEY and CDR2 SMNVEV (reference sequence). The CDR3 DNA is TGTGCCAGCAGGCTAGCTGGGGCCAACGTCCTGACTTTC. Translated: CASRLAGANVLTF. Filled out from reference TRBV27 and TRBJ2-6, the complete variable domain reads EAQVTQNPRYLITVTGKKLTVTCSQNMNHEYMSWYRQDPGLGLRQIYYSMNVEVTDKGDVPEGYKVSRKEKRNFPLILESPSPNQTSLYFCASRLAGANVLTFGAGSRLTVL.

CDR3 DNA: TGCGCCAGCAGTGAGTCGAGTGGACAGGGGTACGAGCAGTACTTC. Protein product: CASSESSGQGYEQYF. J is TRBJ2-7 and V is TRBV10-1; 9 nucleotides match TRBD1. CDR1 WNHNN and CDR2 SYGVQD come from the germline V gene (reference sequence). This CDR3 contains 15 residues. Unmatched junction bases numbered 4, after V lost 0 bases and J lost 4 bases.

The chain is built from TRBV7-2 and TRBJ1-1; maybe TRBD1 (5 bases). Germline-derived CDR1 and CDR2 are SGHTA and FQGNSA. The length of the CDR3 is 13 residues. V gave up 1 base and J gave up 7 bases, with 10 bases separating them. CDR3 sequence: CASSLGAGIEAFF. CDR3 nucleotides: TGTGCCAGCAGCTTAGGGGCAGGGATTGAAGCTTTCTTT. The full variable domain, in which reference TRBV7-2 and TRBJ1-1 provide the parts outside the CDR3, is GAGVSQSPSNKVTEKGKDVELRCDPISGHTALYWYRQSLGQGLEFLIYFQGNSAPDKSGLPSDRFSAERTGGSVSTLTIQRTQQEDSAVYLCASSLGAGIEAFFGQGTRLTVV.

This chain connects TRBV27 to TRBJ2-6; 7 bases line up with TRBD1. Per the germline V gene, CDR1 is MNHEY and CDR2 is SMNVEV (reference sequence). V was pared by 6 bases and J by 2 bases, with 4 bases of the junction left unmatched. The CDR3 is made up of 15 amino acids. CDR3 in DNA: TGTGCCAGCAGGCAGGGGGTGGCTGGGGCCAACGTCCTGACTTTC. Amino acid sequence: CASRQGVAGANVLTF.

This clone has only one observation. The rearrangement links TRBV5-4 to TRBJ2-1, with TRBD1 matching 10 bases. The CDR3 is made up of 14 amino acids. Germline V gene sequence: CDR1 SGHNT, CDR2 YYREEE (reference sequence). The J segment lost 10 bases and the V segment lost 4 bases, leaving 8 bases of the junction unmatched. The CDR3 reads CASSTRDRGREQFF. The DNA for the CDR3 is TGTGCCAGCAGCACCCGGGACAGGGGACGAGAGCAGTTCTTC.

The V and J genes are TRBV4-1 and TRBJ1-1; a possible D gene is TRBD1 (5 bases). The germline V and J ends were trimmed by 0 bases and 2 bases, with 10 bases remaining between them. Germline assignment: CDR1 MGHRA and CDR2 YSYEKL. The CDR3 extends over 15 amino acids. The CDR3 region is CASSQDGRANTEAFF. Written as DNA, the CDR3 is TGCGCCAGCAGCCAAGATGGCAGGGCAAACACTGAAGCTTTCTTT.